A selection of T cell receptor beta chains follows, all from one sample in a study of metastatic and nonmetastatic thyroid tumors. TCRdb re-called the PCR reads with MiXCR. Here the sample spans tens of thousands of clones, approximately 15% being singletons. Sequenced sample: blood. The receptors originated from a male donor with papillary thyroid cancer or a benign thyroid nodule (not recorded which). Some clones in this sample may be carry-over from other donors' samples. Each CDR3 is given with its conserved first and last residue. D genes are given only for firm matches. For some rows the clone size is stated as once, few or many, or as a class when expanded; others skip it.

TRBJ2-3,TRBV6-6,few,-,CASSLFGAHTVSDTQYF
TRBJ2-5,TRBV27,many,-,CASSFGGSYQETQYF
TRBJ2-1,TRBV28,many,-,CASSTQGGVSYNEQFF
TRBJ1-1,TRBV13,many,-,CASSSGTRPEAFF
TRBJ1-1,TRBV28,many,TRBD1,CASSGRRGLNTEAFF
TRBJ1-2,TRBV4-1,many,TRBD1,CASSQGTGEGYTF
TRBJ1-6,TRBV20-1,-,TRBD1,CSASPGTAISPLHF
TRBJ2-2,TRBV27,-,-,CASGRWGGAYTGELFF
TRBJ1-5,TRBV20-1,many,TRBD1,CSATTGESNQPQHF
TRBJ2-7,TRBV28,many,-,CASSFTGHSYEQYF
TRBJ2-5,TRBV7-9,many,-,CASSLVASQETQYF
TRBJ2-7,TRBV20-1,many,TRBD2,CSARVLAGGAYEQYF
TRBJ2-5,TRBV19,many,-,CASSQGRGRETQYF
TRBJ1-2,TRBV3-1,many,TRBD1,CASSQAKGAQREGYTF
TRBJ2-1,TRBV12-3/TRBV12-4,many,TRBD2,CASSLRGIEQFF
TRBJ2-5,TRBV4-3,many,TRBD1,CASSQGDRDETQYF
TRBJ2-7,TRBV4-1,-,-,CASSKPGSPYEQYF
TRBJ1-4,TRBV6-4,many,-,CASSDSPQTKGRNEKLFF
TRBJ2-5,TRBV30,many,-,CAWSDLGSQETQYF
TRBJ2-1,TRBV7-9,many,TRBD2,CASSPGLAGNNEQFF
TRBJ1-1,TRBV6-4,few,-,CASSSQLNTEAFF
TRBJ1-1,TRBV5-1,many,TRBD1,CASSLSWGQGGTEAFF
TRBJ1-3,TRBV6-1,many,-,CASSEGTEGNTIYF
TRBJ1-1,TRBV5-4,many,-,CASSSPGIGAEAFF
TRBJ1-4,TRBV6-2/TRBV6-3,many,-,CASSSGGANEKLFF
TRBJ1-2,TRBV19,many,TRBD1,CASTGGGSEFRLRYGYTF
TRBJ1-2,TRBV15,many,TRBD1,CATRAGGFGGYTF
TRBJ1-2,TRBV12-3/TRBV12-4,-,-,CASRPTGIHYGYTF
TRBJ2-7,TRBV20-1,many,-,CSATRDSSEEGYF
TRBJ2-3,TRBV6-1,few,TRBD1,CASATGGSTDTQYF
TRBJ2-2,TRBV5-1,-,-,CASTKGTNTGELFF
TRBJ2-3,TRBV20-1,-,-,CSARDNSRSTYTQYF
TRBJ2-2,TRBV2,many,-,CASSEQGLGGELFF
TRBJ2-7,TRBV6-1,few,-,CASSRLSVFSYDQYF
TRBJ2-1,TRBV5-1,-,TRBD2,CASSLWTSGGVGEQFF
TRBJ2-7,TRBV12-3/TRBV12-4,many,TRBD1,CASSSTGREQYF
TRBJ2-1,TRBV4-1,many,-,CASSQDSRSYNEQFF
TRBJ1-1,TRBV12-3/TRBV12-4,many,-,CASSYGAEAFF
TRBJ1-2,TRBV6-4,-,TRBD1,CASSPGQGAYYGYTF
TRBJ2-2,TRBV28,-,TRBD2,CASSLSGTSGISGELFF
TRBJ2-5,TRBV5-1,many,TRBD2,CASSLVGGGGQTQYF
TRBJ1-1,TRBV20-1,many,TRBD1,CSARQGYFTNTEAFF
TRBJ2-1,TRBV27,many,-,CASSLKGLNNEQFF
TRBJ2-3,TRBV28,many,-,CASTSSSRTQYF
TRBJ2-5,TRBV27,many,TRBD2,CASSLVAAGDPVGETQYF
TRBJ1-4,TRBV12-3/TRBV12-4,-,-,CASSLWGSAVSEKLFF
TRBJ2-3,TRBV5-1,many,TRBD2,CASSPSGPSTDTQYF